These 25 T cell receptor beta chains came from one sample sequenced in a study of shared clonotypes between healthy human individuals. Only CD45RO-negative cells positively selected for CCR7 counted as naive CD8 cells, so terminally differentiated effector memory CD45RA+ cells were excluded. Here immunoSEQ multiplex PCR was the method, and the copy in TCRdb shows in-frame clones only, minus some. This repertoire shows around 2.1 million clones, roughly 91% found once; its top ten account for more than 1.5%. Sequencing was performed on naive CD8+ T cells from PBMCs. The receptor set was obtained from a man aged 18 to 29 in good health. Some clones in this sample may be carry-over from other donors' samples.

The rearrangement joins TRBV19 to TRBJ1-1; possible D gene TRBD1, 5 bases. In germline, CDR1 is LNHDA, CDR2 SQIVND (reference sequence). V was cut by 3 bases and J by 2 bases, with 16 bases left in between. This CDR3 contains 16 residues. The CDR3 bases are TGTGCCAGTAGTATTCGCCCCGGGGGAGCCAACACTGAAGCTTTCTTT. Translated: CASSIRPGGANTEAFF.

This chain uses TRBV2 with TRBJ2-3, with D tentatively TRBD2 (7 bases). This CDR3 spans 15 amino acids. The V and J ends lost 7 bases and 2 bases respectively, with 16 bases between them. Per the germline V gene, CDR1 is SNHLY and CDR2 is FYNNEI. DNA for the CDR3: TGTGCCAGCACCGGAAGGGGGGGTTCCACAGATACGCAGTATTTT. It specifies CASTGRGGSTDTQYF. The whole variable domain, remainder taken from reference TRBV2 and TRBJ2-3, is EPEVTQTPSHQVTQMGQEVILRCVPISNHLYFYWYRQILGQKVEFLVSFYNNEISEKSEIFDDQFSVERPDGSNFTLKIRSTKLEDSAMYFCASTGRGGSTDTQYFGPGTRLTVL.

The chain is built from TRBV30 and TRBJ1-1, with D perhaps matching TRBD1 (6 bases). V dropped 4 bases and J dropped 7 bases, with 13 bases sitting between them. CDR1 GTSNPN and CDR2 SVGIG come from the germline V gene (reference sequence). The CDR3 sequence is 12 residues long. CDR3 residues: CAWMGGASEAFF. DNA for the CDR3: TGTGCCTGGATGGGGGGGGCAAGTGAAGCTTTCTTT.

The genes are TRBV7-9 and TRBJ1-5; unclear D gene. CDR3 length equals 16 residues. Germline V gene sequence: CDR1 SEHNR, CDR2 FQNEAQ (reference sequence). Deletions cut 7 bases from V and 4 bases from J, with 20 bases between. The CDR3 sequence is CASTTSRTGQNQPQHF. In nucleotides, the CDR3 is TGTGCCAGCACCACCAGCCGGACGGGTCAAAATCAGCCCCAGCATTTT. Complete variable domain (other parts from reference TRBV7-9 and TRBJ1-5): DTGVSQNPRHKITKRGQNVTFRCDPISEHNRLYWYRQTLGQGPEFLTYFQNEAQLEKSRLLSDRFSAERPKGSFSTLEIQRTEQGDSAMYLCASTTSRTGQNQPQHFGDGTRLSIL.

The chain joins TRBV4-2 to TRBJ2-7; 8 nucleotides match TRBD1. CDR1 is LGHNA and CDR2 is YNFKEQ in the germline V gene. The V segment lost 2 bases and the J segment 2 bases; nucleotides outside the gene matches: 2. The CDR3 length is 14 residues. CDR3 in amino acids: CASSQTGQAYEQYF. The CDR3 DNA reads TGTGCCAGCAGCCAAACGGGACAGGCCTACGAGCAGTACTTC.

The V and J genes are TRBV27 and TRBJ2-1; 7 positions match TRBD1. Germline V gene sequence: CDR1 MNHEY, CDR2 SMNVEV (reference sequence). Trimming took 3 bases from V and 2 from J; bases not matched to a gene: 4. The CDR3 totals 15 residues. This CDR3 reads CASSFGRGTYNEQFF. DNA of the CDR3: TGTGCCAGCAGTTTTGGCAGGGGGACCTACAATGAGCAGTTCTTC.

This chain links TRBV6-5 with TRBJ2-2, with D perhaps given as TRBD1 or TRBD2 (6 bases each). CDR1 and CDR2 (germline): MNHEY, SVGAGI. The CDR3 sequence is 15 residues long. V gave up 0 bases and J gave up 6 bases, with 11 bases separating them. The CDR3, as DNA: TGTGCCAGCAGTTACTCAGAGGAGGGGGCCGGGGAGCTGTTTTTT. Its translation: CASSYSEEGAGELFF.

The V call is TRBV7-8, the J call TRBJ1-1; 9 bases map to TRBD1. CDR3 length equals 17 residues. Trimming cost V 4 bases and J 3 bases; bases outside gene matches: 12. Germline CDR1 is SGHVS and CDR2 is FQNEAQ. The CDR3 DNA reads as TGTGCCAGCAGCTCGGGACAGGGCGTTTTGGTCGACACTGAAGCTTTCTTT. It codes for CASSSGQGVLVDTEAFF.

The genes are TRBV28 and TRBJ2-3; the match to TRBD1 covers 11 bases. V was pared by 5 bases and J by 3 bases, with 7 bases of the junction left unmatched. Germline lookup yields CDR1 MDHEN and CDR2 SYDVKM. This CDR3 has 16 residues. CDR3 in DNA: TGTGCCAGCAGTCTCGGACAGGGGGCAGCAACAGATACGCAGTATTTT. This gives the protein CASSLGQGAATDTQYF.

This CDR3 is CASSQSEGGWDSTDTQYF. CDR3 DNA sequence: TGTGCCAGCAGCCAGTCGGAAGGGGGGTGGGATAGCACAGATACGCAGTATTTT. The rearrangement uses TRBV7-9 and TRBJ2-3; D tentatively reads TRBD1 or TRBD2 (6 bases each). Germline-derived CDR1 and CDR2 are SEHNR and FQNEAQ (reference sequence). V was cut by 5 bases and J by 0 bases, with 21 bases left in between. This CDR3 region has 18 residues.

Note on this clone: The junction does not match germline at one end; this may be a read error. This sequence joins TRBV4-3 and TRBJ2-3; D not certain. CDR3 length: 16 residues. Germline V CDR1 and CDR2: LGHNA, YSLEER. DNA of the CDR3: TGCGCCAGCAGCCAAGGGCCCAGTCGGCAGCCCCTCGAAAGGGATTTT. Its translation: CASSQGPSRQPLERDF.

The table lists this clone with a count of one. This chain joins TRBV27 and TRBJ2-5, with TRBD2 matching 7 bases. CDR3 length: 14 amino acids. V was pared by 8 bases and J by 0 bases, with 6 bases of the junction left unmatched. The germline V gene encodes CDR1 MNHEY and CDR2 SMNVEV (reference sequence). The CDR3: CASGDLADQETQYF. The CDR3 nucleotides read TGTGCCAGCGGGGATCTAGCGGACCAAGAGACCCAGTACTTC.

This clone was seen only once. The chain couples TRBV5-6 to TRBJ2-1; TRBD2 matches at 12 bases. Germline V gives CDR1 SGHDT, CDR2 YYEEEE. J gave up 0 bases and V 1 base, and 2 bases lay outside the gene matches. The CDR3 spans 17 residues. CDR3 in amino acids: CASSLLAGGPSYNEQFF. CDR3 DNA sequence: TGTGCCAGCAGCTTGCTAGCGGGAGGGCCCTCCTACAATGAGCAGTTCTTC. Looking up the rest from reference TRBV5-6 and TRBJ2-1 gives the full variable domain: DAGVTQSPTHLIKTRGQQVTLRCSPKSGHDTVSWYQQALGQGPQFIFQYYEEEERQRGNFPDRFSGHQFPNYSSELNVNALLLGDSALYLCASSLLAGGPSYNEQFFGPGTRLTVL.

This chain links TRBV27 with TRBJ1-4; D perhaps matches TRBD1 (6 bases). Deletions cut 6 bases from V and 3 bases from J, with 8 bases between. This CDR3 has 13 residues. Germline loops: CDR1 MNHEY, CDR2 SMNVEV (reference sequence). This chain's CDR3 is CASRGGPNEKLFF. The CDR3 bases are TGTGCCAGCAGGGGGGGGCCTAATGAAAAACTGTTTTTT.

The chain employs TRBV21-1 and TRBJ2-2. TRBV21-1 is recorded as a pseudogene. The length of the CDR3 is 12 residues. CDR3 DNA: TGTCCAGGGAACGAGGAGGTAGTGGAGCTGTTTTTT. This translates into CPGNEEVVELFF.

The chain is built from TRBV6-5 and TRBJ1-2; TRBD1 matches at 8 bases. The CDR3 contains 14 residues. The junction had 9 bases not matched to a gene; V was cut back by 6 bases and J by 6 bases. CDR1 MNHEY and CDR2 SVGAGI come from the germline V gene. The CDR3 sequence: CASSRRTGFDGYTF. DNA of the CDR3: TGTGCCAGCAGCCGCAGGACAGGGTTCGATGGCTACACCTTC.

The chain couples TRBV7-2 to TRBJ1-2; 7 nucleotides align to TRBD1. The V and J ends lost 0 bases and 4 bases, in that order; junction bases with no gene match: 2. The length of the CDR3 is 14 residues. In germline, CDR1 is SGHTA, CDR2 FQGNSA. CDR3: CASSLAAGGYGYTF. DNA of the CDR3: TGTGCCAGCAGCTTAGCGGCAGGGGGCTATGGCTACACCTTC. Together with reference TRBV7-2 and TRBJ1-2, the CDR3 gives the full variable domain: GAGVSQSPSNKVTEKGKDVELRCDPISGHTALYWYRQSLGQGLEFLIYFQGNSAPDKSGLPSDRFSAERTGGSVSTLTIQRTQQEDSAVYLCASSLAAGGYGYTFGSGTRLTVV.

The chain joins TRBV11-2 to TRBJ1-2; weak D call: TRBD1 (6 bases). This CDR3 has 14 amino acids. V was cut by 5 bases and J by 6 bases, with 16 bases left in between. The germline V gene has CDR1 SGHAT and CDR2 FQNNGV. As DNA, the CDR3 is TGTGCCAGCAGCCCTAGAGGGGACATCAATGGCTACACCTTC. Its translation: CASSPRGDINGYTF.

CDR3: CASSLGVESSYEQYF. The CDR3 DNA reads as TGTGCCAGCAGCTTAGGCGTGGAGAGCTCCTACGAGCAGTACTTC. This chain links TRBV7-8 with TRBJ2-7; D gene unclear. The CDR3 extends over 15 amino acids. Germline V gene data show CDR1 as SGHVS and CDR2 as FQNEAQ. The V gene lost 1 base and the J gene lost 0 bases, with 10 bases spanning the gap.

The chain joins TRBV5-4 to TRBJ2-7, with TRBD1 as a possible D gene (5 bases). The CDR3 has 14 residues. V was shortened by 0 bases and J by 2 bases, with 9 bases between the two germline ends. In germline, CDR1 is SGHNT, CDR2 YYREEE (reference sequence). The CDR3 DNA reads as TGTGCCAGCAGCTTGGACAGGAGTCCCTACGAGCAGTACTTC. As protein: CASSLDRSPYEQYF. The entire variable domain, with the rest obtained from reference TRBV5-4 and TRBJ2-7, is as follows: ETGVTQSPTHLIKTRGQQVTLRCSSQSGHNTVSWYQQALGQGPQFIFQYYREEENGRGNFPPRFSGLQFPNYSSELNVNALELDDSALYLCASSLDRSPYEQYFGPGTRLTVT.

The CDR3 sequence: CASSAGQVAGVGTGELFF. In nucleotides, the CDR3 is TGTGCCAGCAGTGCTGGACAGGTAGCGGGAGTAGGCACCGGGGAGCTGTTTTTT. This chain connects TRBV5-8 to TRBJ2-2; 9 positions agree with TRBD2. The CDR3 contains 18 residues. Germline lookup yields CDR1 SGHTS and CDR2 YDEGEE. V lost 5 bases, J lost 4 bases, and 15 bases stayed unmatched.

J is TRBJ2-5 and V is TRBV4-1, with TRBD1 identical over 9 bases. V trimming: 4 bases; J trimming: 3 bases; junction bases outside the gene matches: 3. The CDR3 runs 14 residues. CDR1 is MGHRA, CDR2 YSYEKL, per germline. The CDR3 loop reads CASSPRTGEETQYF. The DNA of the CDR3 is TGCGCCAGCAGCCCGAGGACAGGGGAAGAGACCCAGTACTTC.

The V and J genes are TRBV10-3 and TRBJ1-5, with a tentative D call TRBD1 (5 bases). Germline lookup yields CDR1 ENHRY and CDR2 SYGVKD. The length of the CDR3 is 14 residues. The V gene lost 6 bases and the J gene lost 0 bases, with 9 bases spanning the gap. CDR3 DNA sequence: TGTGCCATCAGGGATGACAGTAGCAATCAGCCCCAGCATTTT. Its translation: CAIRDDSSNQPQHF.

V and J are TRBV19 and TRBJ1-5; D is uncertain. Germline V CDR1 and CDR2: LNHDA, SQIVND (reference sequence). The length of the CDR3 is 11 residues. V lost 5 bases and J 7 bases, leaving 6 bases between the germline ends. This CDR3 is CASSPRQPQHF. CDR3 in DNA: TGTGCCAGTAGTCCAAGGCAGCCCCAGCATTTT.

The rearrangement links TRBV28 to TRBJ1-5; D uncertain. V was trimmed by 4 bases and J by 0 bases, leaving 10 bases between them. Germline V gene sequence: CDR1 MDHEN, CDR2 SYDVKM. The CDR3 consists of 15 residues. CDR3 bases: TGTGCCAGCAGTTACCCGGAGAATAGCAATCAGCCCCAGCATTTT. It encodes CASSYPENSNQPQHF.